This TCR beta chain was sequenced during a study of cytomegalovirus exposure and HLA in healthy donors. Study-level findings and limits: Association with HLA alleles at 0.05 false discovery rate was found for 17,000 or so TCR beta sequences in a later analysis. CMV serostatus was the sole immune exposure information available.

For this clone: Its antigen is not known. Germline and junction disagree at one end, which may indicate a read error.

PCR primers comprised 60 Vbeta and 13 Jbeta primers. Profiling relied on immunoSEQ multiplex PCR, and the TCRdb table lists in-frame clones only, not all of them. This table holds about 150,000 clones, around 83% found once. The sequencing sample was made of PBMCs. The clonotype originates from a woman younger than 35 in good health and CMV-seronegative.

The CDR3 reads CASSPRAFQGTQYF. DNA for the CDR3: TGTGCCAGCTCACCGAGGGCCTTTCAAGGGACCCAGTACTTC. This sequence joins TRBV18 and TRBJ2-5; D may be TRBD2 (5 bases). The CDR3 is made up of 14 amino acids. Germline CDR1 reads KGHSH; CDR2 reads LQKENI.